This TCR beta chain was identified during a study of blood T cell repertoires in COVID-19. Per the original methods: Cell counts per sample came from amplifying reference gene primers. Clones were sequenced by immunoSEQ multiplex PCR, and TCRdb holds only the in-frame ones, with some missing. From that table come the V and J calls and clone size; the DNA was used to work out D and trimming. The table shows roughly 180,000 clones, with around 79% occurring only once. The V segment lost 6 bases and the J segment 0 bases; nucleotides outside the gene matches: 5. The CDR3 is 16 residues long. Germline V gene lookup returns CDR1 MDHEN and CDR2 SYDVKM.

This receptor was taken from a woman in her sixties or seventies with COVID-19, enrolled during active disease. What was sequenced was peripheral blood. The J gene is TRBJ2-6, the V gene TRBV28; 7 nucleotides align to TRBD1. The CDR3, as DNA: TGTGCCAGCAGCAAAACAGGGGACTCTGGGGCCAACGTCCTGACTTTC. Translating it yields CASSKTGDSGANVLTF. Full variable domain (missing parts from reference TRBV28 and TRBJ2-6): DVKVTQSSRYLVKRTGEKVFLECVQDMDHENMFWYRQDPGLGLRLIYFSYDVKMKEKGDIPEGYSVSREKKERFSLILESASTNQTSMYLCASSKTGDSGANVLTFGAGSRLTVL.